Described below is a single TCR beta chain sequence and its context. Its cognate antigen is unknown. Given a much more abundant clone one base away, this may be a read error. J lost 5 bases, V lost 4 bases, and 18 bases had no gene match. CDR1 and CDR2 from the germline V gene are MNHNY and SVGAGI (reference sequence). The CDR3 spans 18 residues. MiXCR, applied by TCRdb to the reads, yields one record per CDR3 protein. The repertoire includes approximately 630,000 distinct CDR3 sequences, less than 25% of them detected once, and 6.5% to 10% sits in the top ten. The data were obtained in a study of T cell repertoires in cytomegalovirus infection. Broader study findings: The ex vivo response was dominated by HLA-C-restricted CMV-specific TCR beta clonotypes.

The clonotype originates from a human donor in good health (CMV status not recorded). Some clones in this sample may be carry-over from other donors' samples. The sequenced material came from CD8+ T cells from PBMCs. The J gene is TRBJ2-5, the V gene TRBV6-6; TRBD2 matches at 8 bases. CDR3 DNA: TGTGCCAGCAGTTGGTCCCTTGTTCGCGGGGGGACGGGGGAGACCCAGTACTTC. It codes for CASSWSLVRGGTGETQYF.